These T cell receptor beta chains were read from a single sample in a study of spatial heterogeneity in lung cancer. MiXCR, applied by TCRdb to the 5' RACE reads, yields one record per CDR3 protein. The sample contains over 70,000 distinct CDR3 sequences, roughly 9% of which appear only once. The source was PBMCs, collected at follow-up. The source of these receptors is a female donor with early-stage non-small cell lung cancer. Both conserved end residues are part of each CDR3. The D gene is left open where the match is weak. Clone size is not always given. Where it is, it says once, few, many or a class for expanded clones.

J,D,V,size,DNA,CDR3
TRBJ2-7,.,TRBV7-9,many,TGTGCCAGCAGCCCCCGTGAAGTCTCCTACGAGCAGTACTTC,CASSPREVSYEQYF
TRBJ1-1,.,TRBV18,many,TGTGCCAGCTCACCACCGGCTGGGAGGAACACTGAAGCTTTCTTT,CASSPPAGRNTEAFF
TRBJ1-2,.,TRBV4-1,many,TGCGCCAGCAGCCCAGGCGTCAGGGGAATCCATGGCTACACCTTC,CASSPGVRGIHGYTF
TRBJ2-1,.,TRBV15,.,TGTGCCACCAGCAGTCCTATCCGGGCGGGGATTTCCTACAATGAGCAGTTCTTC,CATSSPIRAGISYNEQFF
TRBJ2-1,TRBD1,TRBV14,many,TGTGCCAGCAGCCAAGTGGACAGGGGTGAGCAGTTCTTC,CASSQVDRGEQFF
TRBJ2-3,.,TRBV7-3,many,TGTGCCAGCAGCTTAGGCGGGAACCCGGATACGCAGTATTTT,CASSLGGNPDTQYF
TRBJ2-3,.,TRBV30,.,TGTGCCTGGGCTAGCACAGATACGCAGTATTTT,CAWASTDTQYF
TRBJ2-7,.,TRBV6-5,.,TGTGCCGTAAAGGGTCACTCGGGCTACGAGCAGTACTTC,CAVKGHSGYEQYF
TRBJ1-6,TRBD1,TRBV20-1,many,TGCAGTGCTAGCCCTAAACGTACAGGGGGATCCTATAATTCACCCCTCCACTTT,CSASPKRTGGSYNSPLHF
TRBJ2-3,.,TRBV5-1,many,TGCGCCAGCAGCTTGGTTTCGGGCACGAACACAGATACGCAGTATTTT,CASSLVSGTNTDTQYF